These 30 T cell receptor beta chains were all obtained from the same sample, sequenced in a study of early T cells in non-severe SARS-CoV-2 infection. TCRdb reprocessed the 5' RACE reads with MiXCR, giving one entry per CDR3 protein. The sample has about 58,000 distinct CDR3 sequences; roughly 13% are singletons. Sequencing input: whole blood. These receptors all come from an adult who was a healthcare worker with PCR-confirmed SARS-CoV-2 infection or an uninfected control (not recorded which).

As regards this clonotype: This may come from a read error, since a much larger clone is one base off. This sequence joins TRBV6-2 or TRBV6-3 and TRBJ2-7, with a tentative D call TRBD2 (7 bases). Germline assignment: CDR1 MNHEY and CDR2 SVGEGT. The CDR3 is 15 residues long. The germline V and J ends were trimmed by 6 bases and 3 bases, with 18 bases remaining between them. CDR3 sequence reads: CASRSMGGGRYEQYF. The CDR3 bases are TGTGCCAGCAGATCCATGGGCGGGGGCCGCTACGAGCAGTACTTC.

This clonotype was counted at least ten times. The V and J genes are TRBV29-1 and TRBJ2-3; D remains unclear. CDR3 length: 14 residues. Germline values: CDR1 SQVTM, CDR2 ANQGSEA. The V gene lost 6 bases and the J gene lost 6 bases, with 19 bases spanning the gap. The CDR3 DNA reads as TGCAGCGTAGGTGGGCCTACCGGGTCGGATACGCAGTATTTT. It is translated as CSVGGPTGSDTQYF.

This clonotype was observed a handful of times. The chain has TRBV4-1 and TRBJ2-1; 10 positions match TRBD2. The CDR3 is 16 amino acids. The germline CDR1 and CDR2 sequences are MGHRA and YSYEKL. Germline trimming cut 0 bases from V and 3 bases from J; bases unmatched to any gene: 2. CDR3 loop: CASSQDRLAGYNEQFF. The CDR3 bases are TGCGCCAGCAGCCAAGATCGACTAGCGGGCTACAATGAGCAGTTCTTC.

This clonotype was found many times. The gene calls are TRBV7-3 and TRBJ2-7, with TRBD1 matching over 8 bases. CDR1 SGHTA and CDR2 FQGTGA come from the germline V gene. J lost 7 bases, V lost 4 bases, and 9 bases had no gene match. The CDR3 runs 14 residues. CDR3 sequence reads: CASSYAGGGDEQYF. The CDR3 nucleotides are TGTGCCAGCAGCTACGCAGGGGGCGGGGATGAGCAGTACTTC.

V and J are TRBV25-1 and TRBJ2-7, with D perhaps TRBD1 or TRBD2 (6 bases each). V lost 3 bases and J lost 2, with 14 bases in between. The CDR3 length is 15 residues. From germline, CDR1 is MGHDK and CDR2 SYGVNS. The CDR3, as DNA: TGTGCCAGCAGTGACCCCAACGGGGGCGCCTACGAGCAGTACTTC. Translated, it gives CASSDPNGGAYEQYF.

This chain joins TRBV15 and TRBJ2-1; maybe TRBD1 (6 bases). The CDR3 sequence is 13 residues long. CDR1 is LNHNV and CDR2 is YYDKDF in the germline V gene (reference sequence). Trimming pared 9 bases from V and 4 bases from J, leaving 13 bases between. The DNA of the CDR3 is TGTGCCACAACAGGGACCTTATACAATGAGCAGTTCTTC. It yields the protein CATTGTLYNEQFF.

This clonotype appeared many times. This rearrangement joins TRBV25-1 to TRBJ2-3, with no clear D. Germline CDR1 reads MGHDK; CDR2 reads SYGVNS. V was shortened by 0 bases and J by 2 bases, with 15 bases between the two germline ends. The CDR3 has 17 amino acids. The chain's CDR3 is CASSEYSTDSPTDTQYF. CDR3 coding DNA: TGTGCCAGCAGTGAATATTCTACAGACTCTCCCACAGATACGCAGTATTTT.

The table lists this clonotype with a few counts. J is TRBJ1-4 and V is TRBV20-1; tentatively, D is TRBD1 (6 bases). The CDR3 sequence is 13 residues long. Germline V gives CDR1 DFQATT, CDR2 SNEGSKA (reference sequence). V was pared by 2 bases and J by 8 bases, with 12 bases between. CDR3 amino acids: CSARWGAGEKLFF. The CDR3, as DNA: TGCAGTGCTAGATGGGGGGCGGGGGAAAAACTGTTTTTT.

The rearrangement links TRBV14 to TRBJ2-7; possibly TRBD1 for D (6 bases). The length of the CDR3 is 14 residues. Germline CDR1 SGHDN, CDR2 FVKESK. The V and J ends lost 4 bases and 0 bases respectively, with 10 bases between them. The CDR3 loop reads CASSPQGLSYEQYF. CDR3 DNA sequence: TGTGCCAGCAGCCCACAGGGCCTCTCCTACGAGCAGTACTTC.

The rearrangement links TRBV24-1 to TRBJ1-1; D call uncertain. V was cut by 9 bases and J by 2 bases, with 12 bases left in between. Looked up from germline, CDR1 is KGHDR and CDR2 is SFDVKD. The CDR3 contains 13 residues. CDR3 in amino acids: CATSGNSNTEAFF. In DNA form, the CDR3 reads TGTGCCACCTCCGGCAACAGCAACACTGAAGCTTTCTTT.

In this sample, this clonotype turned up many times. The chain has TRBV11-2 and TRBJ2-6; 8 bases line up with TRBD2. Germline CDR1 SGHAT, CDR2 FQNNGV. The CDR3 extends over 16 amino acids. V shed 5 bases, J shed 1 base, and the junction held 4 bases outside the gene matches. The DNA of the CDR3 is TGTGCCAGCAGCCAATTAGCGGGGTCTGGGGCCAACGTCCTGACTTTC. It encodes CASSQLAGSGANVLTF.

This clonotype was found many times. J is TRBJ1-1 and V is TRBV27; unclear D gene. The CDR3 covers 14 residues. The germline CDR1 and CDR2 sequences are MNHEY and SMNVEV (reference sequence). V lost 0 bases and J 4 bases, leaving 9 bases between the germline ends. Written as DNA, the CDR3 is TGTGCCAGCAGTTTATCTACTCGGAGCACTGAAGCTTTCTTT. This translates into CASSLSTRSTEAFF.

This clonotype appeared a few times. V is TRBV5-1 and J is TRBJ2-1; 10 bases align to TRBD2. Germline V CDR1 and CDR2: SGHRS, YFSETQ. The CDR3 has 15 residues. The V gene end was trimmed by 4 bases and the J gene end by 7 bases; junction bases not matched to a gene: 8. In DNA form, the CDR3 reads TGCGCCAGCAGCCAGTCTAGCGGGGGAGGAAATGAGCAGTTCTTC. Its protein product is CASSQSSGGGNEQFF.

CDR3 loop: CSVGGETQYF. In DNA, the CDR3 is TGCAGCGTTGGTGGAGAGACCCAGTACTTC. This chain uses TRBV29-1 with TRBJ2-5; D unclear. V was pared by 4 bases and J by 4 bases, with 4 bases between. Germline lookup yields CDR1 SQVTM and CDR2 ANQGSEA. The CDR3 consists of 10 residues.

The J gene is TRBJ1-3, the V gene TRBV7-9; possible D gene TRBD1, 6 bases. Per the germline V gene, CDR1 is SEHNR and CDR2 is FQNEAQ (reference sequence). The CDR3 totals 16 residues. Trimming stripped 5 bases from V and 0 bases from J, with 14 bases between. The CDR3 is CASSPSRQVSGNTIYF. The CDR3 DNA follows: TGTGCCAGCAGCCCTAGCCGACAGGTCTCTGGAAACACCATATATTTT.

J is TRBJ2-2 and V is TRBV4-2; 7 bases fit TRBD2. Germline V gives CDR1 LGHNA, CDR2 YNFKEQ. V dropped 0 bases and J dropped 5; count of bases not matched to a gene: 6. CDR3 length: 16 residues. CDR3 region: CASSQDIGGSTGELFF. CDR3 coding DNA: TGTGCCAGCAGCCAAGATATCGGGGGGTCGACCGGGGAGCTGTTTTTT.

Ten or more counts support this clonotype. The genes are TRBV2 and TRBJ1-5; TRBD1 aligns across 7 bases. CDR1 and CDR2 from the germline V gene are SNHLY and FYNNEI. J was trimmed by 11 bases and V by 6 bases; bases with no gene match: 4. The CDR3 spans 11 residues. The CDR3 sequence: CASRIRGTQHF. The CDR3, as DNA: TGTGCCAGCAGGATCAGGGGGACCCAGCATTTT. Together with reference TRBV2 and TRBJ1-5, the CDR3 gives the full variable domain: EPEVTQTPSHQVTQMGQEVILRCVPISNHLYFYWYRQILGQKVEFLVSFYNNEISEKSEIFDDQFSVERPDGSNFTLKIRSTKLEDSAMYFCASRIRGTQHFGDGTRLSIL.

This clonotype was found a few times. The chain joins TRBV12-3 or TRBV12-4 to TRBJ1-3; no clear D gene. Trimming stripped 3 bases from V and 6 bases from J, with 6 bases between. The CDR3 is made up of 12 amino acids. The CDR3 DNA reads as TGTGCCAGCAGTTTTGGTGAAAACACCATATATTTT. Its translation is CASSFGENTIYF.

The rearrangement joins TRBV5-1 to TRBJ1-6, with D hard to call. The CDR3 is 16 residues long. Deletions cut 0 bases from V and 0 bases from J, with 7 bases between. Germline loops: CDR1 SGHRS, CDR2 YFSETQ. The CDR3: CASSLDPSSYNSPLHF. Here the CDR3 DNA reads TGCGCCAGCAGCTTGGACCCGAGCTCCTATAATTCACCCCTCCACTTT.

There are many counts of this clonotype. The rearrangement joins TRBV20-1 to TRBJ1-5; the match to TRBD1 covers 9 bases. The CDR3 has 14 residues. CDR1 and CDR2 from the germline V gene are DFQATT and SNEGSKA (reference sequence). The trim removed 1 base at V and 5 bases at J, leaving 3 bases unmatched. CDR3 sequence (DNA): TGCAGTGCTAGAGTGGACAGGGGCCATCAGCCCCAGCATTTT. Its translation: CSARVDRGHQPQHF.

Comments on this clonotype: A read error is possible here, since a much larger clone lies one base away. The gene calls are TRBV6-6 and TRBJ1-1; possible D gene TRBD1, 6 bases. In germline, CDR1 is MNHNY, CDR2 SVGAGI (reference sequence). There are 15 residues in the CDR3. Here the CDR3 DNA reads TGTGGCAGCAGCCGTTCACAGGGTGGAGGAACTGAAGCTTTCTTT. Amino acid sequence: CGSSRSQGGGTEAFF.

Many counts were recorded for this clonotype. The genes are TRBV7-3 and TRBJ2-3, with D uncertain. The V and J ends lost 5 bases and 0 bases respectively, with 12 bases between them. Germline V gene lookup returns CDR1 SGHTA and CDR2 FQGTGA. CDR3 length: 15 residues. CDR3 DNA: TGTGCCAGCAGCGCGGACCGTCCTAGCACAGATACGCAGTATTTT. It yields the protein CASSADRPSTDTQYF.

The rearrangement links TRBV5-1 to TRBJ2-5, with 9 bases matching TRBD2. V trimming: 0 bases; J trimming: 5 bases; junction bases outside the gene matches: 5. There are 15 residues in the CDR3. Germline V gene lookup returns CDR1 SGHRS and CDR2 YFSETQ. CDR3 loop: CASSLVGLAGETQYF. CDR3 nucleotides: TGCGCCAGCAGCTTGGTGGGACTAGCTGGTGAGACCCAGTACTTC.

This clonotype was picked up a small number of times. The chain links TRBV29-1 to TRBJ1-1; D ambiguous. This CDR3 contains 14 residues. V shed 6 bases and J shed 7 bases, with 21 bases lying between them. The germline CDR1 and CDR2 sequences are SQVTM and ANQGSEA. The CDR3, as DNA: TGCAGCGTAAATCTCTCCGGCCAACGCGGTGAAGCTTTCTTT. Protein product: CSVNLSGQRGEAFF.

At least ten counts were recorded for this clonotype. The J gene is TRBJ2-1, the V gene TRBV6-2 or TRBV6-3, with TRBD2 matching over 9 bases. Trimming removed 6 bases from V and 15 bases from J; junction bases left unmatched: 6. The germline CDR1 and CDR2 sequences are MNHEY and SVGEGT. This CDR3 spans 11 amino acids. CDR3 DNA sequence: TGTGCCAGCAGAGGGACTAGCCGTTGGTTCTTC. It specifies CASRGTSRWFF.

This clonotype was seen more than once but under ten times. The CDR3 protein is CASRTSGRTNNEQFF. CDR3 DNA: TGCGCCAGCAGGACTAGCGGGAGGACAAACAATGAGCAGTTCTTC. The V call is TRBV5-1, the J call TRBJ2-1; 13 nucleotides match TRBD2. Germline lookup yields CDR1 SGHRS and CDR2 YFSETQ. The CDR3 has 15 amino acids. The V and J ends lost 5 bases and 5 bases, in that order; junction bases with no gene match: 4.

The J gene is TRBJ1-2, the V gene TRBV6-6; 9 positions agree with TRBD1. The length of the CDR3 is 15 residues. The V and J ends lost 4 bases and 6 bases, in that order; junction bases with no gene match: 9. The V gene's germline CDR1 is MNHNY and CDR2 SVGAGI (reference sequence). The CDR3 DNA is TGTGCCAGCAGTTCATGGACAGGGGCAGGCGATGGCTACACCTTC. This encodes CASSSWTGAGDGYTF.

This clonotype has ten or more counts. The chain joins TRBV12-3 or TRBV12-4 to TRBJ2-5; D gene unclear. V lost 4 bases to trimming and J lost 0 bases, with 6 bases between them. CDR3 size: 13 residues. The CDR3 DNA sequence: TGTGCCAGCAGTTCGTGGGACCAAGAGACCCAGTACTTC. Its protein is CASSSWDQETQYF.

This chain uses TRBV6-2 or TRBV6-3 with TRBJ2-1; TRBD2 aligns across 10 bases. From germline, CDR1 is MNHEY and CDR2 SVGEGT. The CDR3 totals 16 residues. J was trimmed by 3 bases and V by 4 bases; bases with no gene match: 6. The CDR3 protein is CASSSQLAGNYNEQFF. The CDR3 bases are TGTGCCAGCAGTTCCCAACTAGCGGGAAACTACAATGAGCAGTTCTTC.

There are a few counts of this clonotype. The V call is TRBV7-9, the J call TRBJ2-3; possibly TRBD1 or TRBD2 for D (5 bases each). Germline CDR1 SEHNR, CDR2 FQNEAQ (reference sequence). This CDR3 contains 15 residues. V was trimmed by 5 bases and J by 2 bases, leaving 14 bases between them. Here the CDR3 DNA reads TGTGCCAGCAGCCCTTGGGACGGAATCACAGATACGCAGTATTTT. Translating gives CASSPWDGITDTQYF.